Following are 27 T cell receptor beta chains from one sample sequenced in a study of CDR3 diversity in severe acne. One entry per CDR3 protein results from TCRdb running MiXCR on the PCR reads. The sample includes approximately 90,000 distinct CDR3 sequences, around 54% of them seen just once. The sequenced material came from blood. All receptors derive from a male donor with severe acne vulgaris.

The chain combines TRBV29-1 with TRBJ1-5; no firm D call. Germline lookup yields CDR1 SQVTM and CDR2 ANQGSEA. Trimming cost V 4 bases and J 4 bases, with 14 bases left between them. This CDR3 has 14 amino acids. This chain's CDR3 is CSVATAFGNQPQHF. Here the CDR3 DNA reads TGCAGCGTTGCGACCGCATTTGGGAATCAGCCCCAGCATTTT.

The chain employs TRBV5-1 and TRBJ2-7, with TRBD1 as a possible D gene (6 bases). V was trimmed by 0 bases and J by 2 bases, leaving 12 bases between them. The CDR3 has 15 amino acids. From germline, CDR1 is SGHRS and CDR2 YFSETQ. The CDR3 region is CASSLDGTLTYEQYF. The CDR3 coding sequence is TGCGCCAGCAGCTTGGATGGGACACTGACCTACGAGCAGTACTTC.

This chain links TRBV6-1 with TRBJ1-2; no firm D call. This CDR3 is built from 13 residues. Trimming pared 6 bases from V and 7 bases from J, leaving 15 bases between. The germline CDR1 and CDR2 sequences are MNHNS and SASEGT. CDR3 loop: CASSRVGGFGYTF. In DNA, the CDR3 is TGTGCCAGCAGCCGTGTAGGAGGTTTTGGCTACACCTTC.

The chain is built from TRBV4-1 and TRBJ1-4; 7 bases align to TRBD1. The CDR3 is made up of 15 amino acids. J gave up 8 bases and V 1 base, and 7 bases lay outside the gene matches. Germline V lookup: CDR1 MGHRA, CDR2 YSYEKL. The CDR3 region is CASSQASGGGEKLFF. In nucleotides, the CDR3 is TGCGCCAGCAGCCAAGCTTCAGGGGGAGGCGAAAAACTGTTTTTT.

The chain couples TRBV20-1 to TRBJ2-5; 9 nucleotides agree with TRBD2. CDR3 length: 15 residues. After removal of 3 bases from V and 3 bases from J, the junction contained 8 bases not matched to a gene. Germline CDR1 reads DFQATT; CDR2 reads SNEGSKA (reference sequence). CDR3 nucleotides: TGCAGTGCTAGTGGGGCCGGCGGGAGGGAAGAGACCCAGTACTTC. Translation: CSASGAGGREETQYF.

This clonotype was observed a handful of times. Given a much more abundant clone one base away, this may be a read error. The V call is TRBV2, the J call TRBJ2-7; the match to TRBD1 covers 9 bases. Trimming at V came to 3 bases and at J to 5 bases, leaving 8 bases not matched to a gene. From germline, CDR1 is SNHLY and CDR2 FYNNEI. CDR3 length: 15 amino acids. CDR3 region: CASSDLDRGSDEQYF. The CDR3 bases are TGTGCCAGCAGTGACCTTGACAGGGGGTCGGACGAGCAGTACTTC.

With respect to this clonotype: One end of the junction does not line up with germline, which may come from a read error. The chain employs TRBV7-2 and TRBJ2-7, with TRBD2 matching 7 bases. CDR1 and CDR2 (germline): SGHTA, FQGNSA. The CDR3 runs to 13 residues. The CDR3 region has the DNA TGTGCCAGCAGACCACCGGGCAGGGCGGGAGTCGTTTTC. Its translation is CASRPPGRAGVVF.

This clonotype was detected only once. V usage is TRBV5-5 and J usage is TRBJ1-3; D is ambiguous. V gave up 4 bases and J gave up 5 bases, with 13 bases separating them. Germline-derived CDR1 and CDR2 are SGHKS and YYEKEE (reference sequence). The CDR3 spans 14 residues. CDR3 bases: TGTGCCAGCAGCGTCGGCAACCCCCGAAACACCATATATTTT. Translated: CASSVGNPRNTIYF.

This clonotype was detected many times. This chain uses TRBV29-1 with TRBJ2-5; the D gene is possibly TRBD1 (6 bases). The germline V and J ends were trimmed by 6 bases and 4 bases, with 21 bases remaining between them. CDR3 size: 15 residues. Germline V CDR1 and CDR2: SQVTM, ANQGSEA. The CDR3 here is CSVYLPGQGRETQYF. In DNA, the CDR3 is TGCAGCGTCTACCTCCCGGGCCAGGGGAGAGAGACCCAGTACTTC.

This chain uses TRBV29-1 with TRBJ2-2; D possibly matches TRBD1 or TRBD2 (5 bases each). Trimming stripped 4 bases from V and 6 bases from J, with 15 bases between. The germline CDR1 and CDR2 sequences are SQVTM and ANQGSEA. The CDR3 spans 14 residues. The CDR3 DNA follows: TGCAGCGTTGCCGGGACCAATACTGCCGGGGAGCTGTTTTTT. Amino acid sequence: CSVAGTNTAGELFF.

This chain links TRBV15 with TRBJ2-7; TRBD1 matches at 8 bases. Germline trimming cut 3 bases from V and 3 bases from J; bases unmatched to any gene: 7. This CDR3 contains 15 residues. Germline V gives CDR1 LNHNV, CDR2 YYDKDF (reference sequence). The CDR3 bases are TGTGCCACCAGCAGTGAGTGGGGACAGGACTACGAGCAGTACTTC. Encoded protein: CATSSEWGQDYEQYF.

This clonotype was seen ten or more times. The rearrangement links TRBV28 to TRBJ1-1; weak D call: TRBD1 (5 bases). The CDR3 has 14 residues. Deletions cut 8 bases from V and 10 bases from J, with 23 bases between. The germline V gene has CDR1 MDHEN and CDR2 SYDVKM. The CDR3 bases are TGTGCCAGCGGAGGGACCGGGGTCCCCGGGGGAGCTTTCTTT. Residues: CASGGTGVPGGAFF.

This clonotype was counted a single time. The CDR3 carries no conserved terminal phenylalanine or tryptophan, so it likely arises from a read error. The chain recombines TRBV7-9 with TRBJ2-5, with D unclear. CDR3 size: 14 residues. Germline CDR1 reads SEHNR; CDR2 reads FQNEAQ (reference sequence). Trimming took off 3 bases at V and 3 bases at J, with 11 bases between the two ends. CDR3: CASSFLDEKETQYG. As DNA, the CDR3 is TGTGCCAGCAGCTTTCTGGACGAAAAAGAGACCCAGTACGGG.

This rearrangement joins TRBV11-2 to TRBJ1-1; TRBD1 is a possible D gene (5 bases). V was clipped by 0 bases and J by 1 base, with 6 bases between them. This CDR3 spans 14 amino acids. CDR1 and CDR2 from the germline V gene are SGHAT and FQNNGV. CDR3 loop: CASSLDTGNTEAFF. For the CDR3, the DNA is TGTGCCAGCAGCTTAGACACAGGGAACACTGAAGCTTTCTTT.

This clonotype was seen once. A much larger clone differs by one base, so this may be a read error. The gene calls are TRBV20-1 and TRBJ1-1; TRBD1 aligns across 7 bases. This CDR3 contains 13 residues. Germline assignment: CDR1 DFQATT and CDR2 SNEGSKA (reference sequence). The CDR3 is CGARTGQSKEAFF. The CDR3 nucleotides read TGCGGTGCTAGAACGGGACAGAGCAAGGAAGCTTTCTTT.

This clonotype was seen repeatedly, ten times or more. The genes are TRBV25-1 and TRBJ2-2, with 8 bases lining up with TRBD1. The CDR3 runs to 16 residues. J gave up 3 bases and V 2 bases, and 5 bases lay outside the gene matches. In germline, CDR1 is MGHDK, CDR2 SYGVNS. The DNA of the CDR3 is TGTGCCAGCAGTGAAAATTTGGACAGGGACACCGGGGAGCTGTTTTTT. As protein: CASSENLDRDTGELFF.

This clonotype was counted many times. This chain links TRBV7-9 with TRBJ2-5, with D hard to call. Germline V gene data show CDR1 as SEHNR and CDR2 as FQNEAQ (reference sequence). CDR3 size: 13 residues. Trimming cost V 2 bases and J 1 base, with 5 bases left between them. CDR3 DNA sequence: TGTGCCAGCAGCTTACGAGGCCAAGAGACCCAGTACTTC. As protein: CASSLRGQETQYF.

The chain combines TRBV7-2 with TRBJ1-2; no clear D gene. Deletions cut 5 bases from V and 6 bases from J, with 16 bases between. The CDR3 spans 14 residues. The germline V gene encodes CDR1 SGHTA and CDR2 FQGNSA. CDR3 nucleotides: TGTGCCAGCAGCCGCGACATAGGGTTAAATGGCTACACCTTC. This gives the protein CASSRDIGLNGYTF.

This chain connects TRBV4-2 to TRBJ1-1; D might be TRBD1 (6 bases). Germline V gene data show CDR1 as LGHNA and CDR2 as YNFKEQ. Trimming took off 1 base at V and 1 base at J, with 10 bases between the two ends. The CDR3 loop spans 15 amino acids. In nucleotides, the CDR3 is TGTGCCAGCAGCCAAGGGACAGCCAAGAACACTGAAGCTTTCTTT. It yields the protein CASSQGTAKNTEAFF.

The V and J genes are TRBV25-1 and TRBJ2-1, with D possibly TRBD2 on 5 matching bases. Germline V CDR1 and CDR2: MGHDK, SYGVNS. CDR3 length equals 17 residues. V dropped 6 bases and J dropped 0 bases, with 18 bases sitting between them. The CDR3 region has the DNA TGTGCCAGCAGCTTAGAGGGCGGCGAGAGCTCCTACAATGAGCAGTTCTTC. It yields the protein CASSLEGGESSYNEQFF.

This clonotype was seen repeatedly, ten times or more. The chain carries TRBV2 and TRBJ1-6, with 8 positions matching TRBD1. The germline gives CDR1 SNHLY, CDR2 FYNNEI. CDR3 length equals 15 residues. The V segment lost 4 bases and the J segment 6 bases; nucleotides outside the gene matches: 5. The CDR3 DNA is TGTGCCAGCAGTGCCGGACAGGGTGTTAATTCACCCCTCCACTTT. Its translation is CASSAGQGVNSPLHF.

This chain connects TRBV4-1 to TRBJ2-1; 12 bases align to TRBD2. The CDR3 extends over 14 amino acids. V lost 2 bases, J lost 9 bases, and 2 bases stayed unmatched. Germline CDR1 and CDR2: MGHRA and YSYEKL. CDR3 in amino acids: CASSQPTSGSEQFF. CDR3 coding DNA: TGCGCCAGCAGCCAACCGACTAGCGGGAGTGAGCAGTTCTTC.

V is TRBV7-9 and J is TRBJ2-6, with D perhaps matching TRBD1 (6 bases). CDR1 is SEHNR, CDR2 FQNEAQ, per germline (reference sequence). This CDR3 region has 19 residues. Trimming cost V 5 bases and J 0 bases, with 20 bases left between them. The CDR3 region is CASSPPPGHQFSGANVLTF. The CDR3 nucleotides read TGTGCCAGCAGCCCGCCCCCGGGACACCAATTCTCTGGGGCCAACGTCCTGACTTTC. The full variable domain, completed using reference TRBV7-9 and TRBJ2-6, is DTGVSQNPRHKITKRGQNVTFRCDPISEHNRLYWYRQTLGQGPEFLTYFQNEAQLEKSRLLSDRFSAERPKGSFSTLEIQRTEQGDSAMYLCASSPPPGHQFSGANVLTFGAGSRLTVL.

This chain links TRBV24-1 with TRBJ2-7, with D hard to call. CDR1 is KGHDR and CDR2 is SFDVKD in the germline V gene. The CDR3 covers 14 residues. Trimming took off 3 bases at V and 2 bases at J, with 10 bases between the two ends. CDR3 coding DNA: TGTGCCACCAGTGATGGCGGCAGACCCTACGAGCAGTACTTC. This sequence encodes CATSDGGRPYEQYF.

A remark on this clonotype: The junction and the germline gene differ at one end; a read error may be behind it. The chain recombines TRBV2 with TRBJ2-5, with D possibly being TRBD1 (5 bases). The CDR3 is made up of 11 amino acids. The germline CDR1 and CDR2 sequences are SNHLY and FYNNEI. CDR3 sequence (DNA): TGTGCCAGCAGTGAAGGGGGCAGTCTGGACTTC. Translation: CASSEGGSLDF.

The chain uses TRBV7-6 and TRBJ2-1; TRBD2 aligns across 15 bases. The germline V gene has CDR1 SGHVS and CDR2 FNYEAQ. V gave up 5 bases and J gave up 10 bases; unmatched junction bases: 9. This CDR3 comprises 16 residues. The CDR3 DNA sequence: TGTGCCAGCAGCCCTCCGGGACTAGCGGGGGGAAAGGAGCAGTTCTTC. This encodes CASSPPGLAGGKEQFF.

Turning to this clonotype: The germline gene is not matched at one end of the junction; a read error may be the cause. The chain carries TRBV10-3 and TRBJ1-5; D is undetermined. The CDR3 has 14 residues. Germline V gene data show CDR1 as ENHRY and CDR2 as SYGVKD. The CDR3 sequence is CASSYASGNQPQHF. As DNA, the CDR3 is TGTGCCAGCAGTTATGCGTCTGGTAATCAGCCCCAGCATTTT.